These 18 T cell receptor beta chains share one sample of origin, sequenced in a study of blood T cell repertoires in COVID-19. Sequencing was performed with immunoSEQ multiplex PCR; in TCRdb, only in-frame clones are kept and a portion is missing. The sample has over 85,000 clones, around 75% seen once. The specimen was peripheral blood. All receptors come from a man aged 70 or older with acute or convalescent COVID-19.

The chain links TRBV4-1 to TRBJ2-7; D possibly corresponds to TRBD1 (5 bases). The CDR3 has 18 amino acids. Between the trimmed V and J ends, which lost 1 base and 3 bases, there was a span of 22 bases. CDR1 is MGHRA, CDR2 YSYEKL, per germline. The CDR3 is CASSQVTPPFRTLYEQYF. DNA for the CDR3: TGCGCCAGCAGCCAAGTAACCCCGCCGTTCCGGACACTCTACGAGCAGTACTTC.

V and J are TRBV5-4 and TRBJ2-1; the D gene is possibly TRBD2 (6 bases). This CDR3 is built from 13 residues. Germline CDR1 SGHNT, CDR2 YYREEE (reference sequence). V shed 0 bases and J shed 6 bases, with 7 bases lying between them. This CDR3 reads CASSLETSNEQFF. For the CDR3, the DNA is TGTGCCAGCAGCTTGGAGACTAGCAATGAGCAGTTCTTC.

This clone was observed a few times. The chain employs TRBV4-2 and TRBJ2-6, with D uncertain. The V gene's germline CDR1 is LGHNA and CDR2 YNFKEQ. The CDR3 is 16 residues long. Deletions cut 0 bases from V and 0 bases from J, with 6 bases between. CDR3 loop: CASSQDGHSGANVLTF. The CDR3, as DNA: TGTGCCAGCAGCCAAGATGGCCACTCTGGGGCCAACGTCCTGACTTTC.

Here the CDR3 DNA reads TGTGCCAGCACCAACAAACAAGAGACCCAGTACTTC. It codes for CASTNKQETQYF. The genes are TRBV12-3 or TRBV12-4 and TRBJ2-5; D uncertain. The CDR3 runs 12 residues. V was clipped by 7 bases and J by 2 bases, with 8 bases between them.

The rearrangement uses TRBV4-2 and TRBJ2-1; D not certain. The V and J ends lost 1 base and 2 bases respectively, with 9 bases between them. The CDR3 has 15 residues. Looked up from germline, CDR1 is LGHNA and CDR2 is YNFKEQ. CDR3 residues: CASSQAVLAYNEQFF. The CDR3 nucleotides read TGTGCCAGCAGCCAAGCAGTGCTAGCCTACAATGAGCAGTTCTTC.

The rearrangement links TRBV19 to TRBJ1-1; 11 bases are a match to TRBD1. The germline gives CDR1 LNHDA, CDR2 SQIVND (reference sequence). This CDR3 is 16 amino acids long. After removal of 5 bases from V and 7 bases from J, the junction contained 12 bases not matched to a gene. CDR3 nucleotide sequence: TGTGCCAGTAGTCGAGCCGGGACAGGGGGGGAAGTTGAAGCTTTCTTT. Its protein is CASSRAGTGGEVEAFF.

This chain uses TRBV14 with TRBJ2-4, with 9 bases identical to TRBD2. The germline V gene encodes CDR1 SGHDN and CDR2 FVKESK. The CDR3 length is 16 residues. The trim removed 5 bases at V and 0 bases at J, leaving 5 bases unmatched. The CDR3 nucleotides are TGTGCCAGCAGCATGACTAGCGGCATAGCCAAAAACATTCAGTACTTC. This encodes CASSMTSGIAKNIQYF.

In its sample, this clone was seen once. V usage is TRBV7-2 and J usage is TRBJ2-4, with D perhaps TRBD2 (6 bases). The CDR3 extends over 15 amino acids. V lost 0 bases and J lost 2, with 8 bases in between. The germline V gene has CDR1 SGHTA and CDR2 FQGNSA. The CDR3 protein is CASSLAGTSKNIQYF. DNA of the CDR3: TGTGCCAGCAGCTTAGCCGGGACTTCCAAAAACATTCAGTACTTC.

The chain carries TRBV19 and TRBJ2-1; D possibly corresponds to TRBD2 (6 bases). From germline, CDR1 is LNHDA and CDR2 SQIVND (reference sequence). V gave up 6 bases and J gave up 4 bases, with 13 bases separating them. The CDR3 loop spans 14 amino acids. DNA of the CDR3: TGTGCCAGTAGAGGAGGGAAGGGGTACAATGAGCAGTTCTTC. This translates into CASRGGKGYNEQFF.

The chain has TRBV9 and TRBJ2-2, with D uncertain. The CDR3 spans 12 residues. Trimming removed 4 bases at V and 6 bases at J, with 7 bases between. From germline, CDR1 is SGDLS and CDR2 YYNGEE. The CDR3 DNA follows: TGTGCCAGCAGCCTGAGCGCCGGGGAGCTGTTTTTT. Translation: CASSLSAGELFF.

The chain carries TRBV29-1 and TRBJ1-2; weak D call: TRBD1 (5 bases). This CDR3 has 12 residues. With 2 bases removed from V and 7 bases from J, the gap between germline ends came to 11 bases. Germline V gene sequence: CDR1 SQVTM, CDR2 ANQGSEA. The chain's CDR3 is CSVEKGSGGYTF. The CDR3, as DNA: TGCAGCGTTGAAAAGGGGTCAGGTGGCTACACCTTC.

This clone has only a few counts. This rearrangement joins TRBV19 to TRBJ2-2; 10 bases match TRBD1. The CDR3 loop spans 16 amino acids. CDR1 and CDR2 from the germline V gene are LNHDA and SQIVND (reference sequence). Trimming took 3 bases from V and 3 from J; bases not matched to a gene: 4. The DNA for the CDR3 is TGTGCCAGTAGTATCCCGGGACAGGGGTACACCGGGGAGCTGTTTTTT. Translation gives CASSIPGQGYTGELFF.

The chain couples TRBV5-4 to TRBJ2-7; maybe TRBD2 (5 bases). Germline assignment: CDR1 SGHNT and CDR2 YYREEE (reference sequence). V was clipped by 3 bases and J by 2 bases, with 12 bases between them. CDR3 length equals 14 residues. The CDR3 DNA reads TGTGCCAGCAGCTCCGCCGGGAACGCCTACGAGCAGTACTTC. It encodes CASSSAGNAYEQYF.

This sequence joins TRBV2 and TRBJ2-1; D is uncertain. There are 11 residues in the CDR3. With 8 bases removed from V and 3 bases from J, the gap between germline ends came to 5 bases. CDR1 SNHLY and CDR2 FYNNEI come from the germline V gene. CDR3 sequence: CASEYYNEQFF. In nucleotides, the CDR3 is TGTGCCAGCGAGTACTACAATGAGCAGTTCTTC.

The rearrangement uses TRBV4-1 and TRBJ2-3, with D maybe TRBD2 (7 bases). There are 18 residues in the CDR3. V was trimmed by 1 base and J by 1 base, leaving 18 bases between them. Germline values: CDR1 MGHRA, CDR2 YSYEKL. This CDR3 is CASSQGEGHSRGTDTQYF. DNA of the CDR3: TGCGCCAGCAGCCAAGGGGAGGGACACTCAAGGGGCACAGATACGCAGTATTTT.

The rearrangement joins TRBV3-1 (or the pseudogene TRBV3-2) to TRBJ2-5; perhaps TRBD2 as D (6 bases). Germline values: CDR1 LGHDT, CDR2 YNNKEL (reference sequence). The V and J ends lost 0 bases and 5 bases respectively, with 16 bases between them. The CDR3 covers 16 residues. CDR3 loop: CASSQDLGSGGETQYF. Here the CDR3 DNA reads TGTGCCAGCAGCCAAGATCTAGGTAGCGGCGGGGAGACCCAGTACTTC.

V gene TRBV11-2 combines with J gene TRBJ2-3; D not certain. CDR1 and CDR2 (germline): SGHAT, FQNNGV. This CDR3 is 15 amino acids long. V was trimmed by 5 bases and J by 2 bases, leaving 14 bases between them. CDR3 nucleotides: TGTGCCAGCAGCGGGCTGGTTCACCCCACAGATACGCAGTATTTT. It translates to CASSGLVHPTDTQYF.

This chain connects TRBV2 to TRBJ1-1; maybe TRBD1 (6 bases). This CDR3 is 12 amino acids long. Deletions cut 6 bases from V and 6 bases from J, with 11 bases between. The germline V gene has CDR1 SNHLY and CDR2 FYNNEI. CDR3 nucleotide sequence: TGTGCCAGCAGCCGCGGACAGCCTGAAGCTTTCTTT. Its protein product is CASSRGQPEAFF.